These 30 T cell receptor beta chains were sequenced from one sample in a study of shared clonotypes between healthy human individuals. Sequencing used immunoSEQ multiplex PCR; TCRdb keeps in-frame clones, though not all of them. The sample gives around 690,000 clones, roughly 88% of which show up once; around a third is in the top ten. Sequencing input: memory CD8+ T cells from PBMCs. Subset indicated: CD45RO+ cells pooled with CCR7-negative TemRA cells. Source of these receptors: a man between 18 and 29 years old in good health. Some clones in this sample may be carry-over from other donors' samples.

CDR3 DNA: TGTGCCAGCTCACCACCGGCTATCCTTCTGAACACTGAAGCTTTCTTT. This encodes CASSPPAILLNTEAFF. V gene TRBV18 combines with J gene TRBJ1-1, with unresolved D. Per the germline V gene, CDR1 is KGHSH and CDR2 is LQKENI. This CDR3 has 16 residues. V was cut by 0 bases and J by 0 bases, with 11 bases left in between.

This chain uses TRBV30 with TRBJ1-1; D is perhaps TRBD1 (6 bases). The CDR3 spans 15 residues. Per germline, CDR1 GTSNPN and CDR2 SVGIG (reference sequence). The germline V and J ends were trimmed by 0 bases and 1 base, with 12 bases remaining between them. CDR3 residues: CAWSVYIQGNTEAFF. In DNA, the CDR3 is TGTGCCTGGAGTGTATACATACAGGGGAACACTGAAGCTTTCTTT.

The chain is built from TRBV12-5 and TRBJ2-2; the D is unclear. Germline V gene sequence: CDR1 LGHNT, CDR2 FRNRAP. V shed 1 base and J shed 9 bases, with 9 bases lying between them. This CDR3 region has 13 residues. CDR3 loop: CASGLGGRRELFF. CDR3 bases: TGTGCTAGTGGTTTGGGCGGACGGCGGGAGCTGTTTTTT.

Here the CDR3 reads CASSLGGLAGSNIQYF. In DNA, the CDR3 is TGTGCCAGCAGCTTAGGCGGACTAGCGGGCAGTAACATTCAGTACTTC. V gene TRBV11-2 combines with J gene TRBJ2-4; 11 bases line up with TRBD2. After removal of 1 base from V and 7 bases from J, the junction contained 6 bases not matched to a gene. The V gene's germline CDR1 is SGHAT and CDR2 FQNNGV. This CDR3 is 16 amino acids long.

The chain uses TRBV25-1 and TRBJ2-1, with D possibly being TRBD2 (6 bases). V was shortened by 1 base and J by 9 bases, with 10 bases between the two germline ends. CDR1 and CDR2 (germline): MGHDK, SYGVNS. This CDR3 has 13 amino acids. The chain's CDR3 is CASSESGEVEQFF. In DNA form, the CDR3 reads TGTGCCAGCAGTGAATCGGGGGAAGTTGAGCAGTTCTTC.

This chain's CDR3 is CSVERETGELFF. In DNA form, the CDR3 reads TGCAGCGTTGAACGCGAAACCGGGGAGCTGTTTTTT. The genes are TRBV29-1 and TRBJ2-2; D remains unclear. This CDR3 spans 12 amino acids. Trimming removed 2 bases at V and 5 bases at J, with 6 bases between. Germline V CDR1 and CDR2: SQVTM, ANQGSEA.

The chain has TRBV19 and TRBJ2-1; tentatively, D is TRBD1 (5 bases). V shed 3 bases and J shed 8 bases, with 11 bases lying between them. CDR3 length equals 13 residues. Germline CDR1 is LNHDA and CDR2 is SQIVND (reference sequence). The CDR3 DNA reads TGTGCCAGTAGTATGAGGACCAGGGATGAGCAGTTCTTC. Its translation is CASSMRTRDEQFF.

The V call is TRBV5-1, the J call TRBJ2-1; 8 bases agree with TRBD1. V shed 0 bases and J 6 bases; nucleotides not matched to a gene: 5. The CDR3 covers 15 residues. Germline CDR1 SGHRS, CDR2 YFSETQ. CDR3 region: CASSLDQGAINEQFF. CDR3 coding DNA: TGCGCCAGCAGCTTGGACCAGGGGGCGATCAATGAGCAGTTCTTC.

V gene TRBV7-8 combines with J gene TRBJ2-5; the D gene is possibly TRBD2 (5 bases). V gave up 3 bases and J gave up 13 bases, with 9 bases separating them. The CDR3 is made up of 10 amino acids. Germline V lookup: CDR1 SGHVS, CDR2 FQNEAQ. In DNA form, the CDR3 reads TGTGCCAGCAGCTTGGACTTGACGTACTTC. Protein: CASSLDLTYF.

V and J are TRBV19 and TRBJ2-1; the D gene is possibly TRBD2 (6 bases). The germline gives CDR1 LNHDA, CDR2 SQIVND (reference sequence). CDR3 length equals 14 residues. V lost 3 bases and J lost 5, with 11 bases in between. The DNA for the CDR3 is TGTGCCAGTAGTATGGGGGGACCCAACAATGAGCAGTTCTTC. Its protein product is CASSMGGPNNEQFF.

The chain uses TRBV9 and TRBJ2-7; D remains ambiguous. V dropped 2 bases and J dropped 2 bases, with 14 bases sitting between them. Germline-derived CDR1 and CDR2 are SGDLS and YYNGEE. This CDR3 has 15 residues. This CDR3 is CASSVSASNPYEQYF. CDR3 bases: TGTGCCAGCAGCGTCTCGGCCAGTAACCCCTACGAGCAGTACTTC.

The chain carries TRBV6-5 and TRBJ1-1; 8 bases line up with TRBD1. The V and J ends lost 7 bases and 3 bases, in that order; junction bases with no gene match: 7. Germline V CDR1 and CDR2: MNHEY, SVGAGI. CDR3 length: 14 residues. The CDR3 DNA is TGTGCCAGCAACGACAGGGGTGGGGACACTGAAGCTTTCTTT. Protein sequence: CASNDRGGDTEAFF.

In nucleotides, the CDR3 is TGTGCCAGCAGTGAACTCATGGGACACCACTATGGCTACACCTTC. Translated: CASSELMGHHYGYTF. The genes are TRBV6-1 and TRBJ1-2, with a tentative D call TRBD1 (6 bases). Germline CDR1 MNHNS, CDR2 SASEGT. The CDR3 has 15 residues. The V and J ends lost 2 bases and 3 bases respectively, with 13 bases between them.

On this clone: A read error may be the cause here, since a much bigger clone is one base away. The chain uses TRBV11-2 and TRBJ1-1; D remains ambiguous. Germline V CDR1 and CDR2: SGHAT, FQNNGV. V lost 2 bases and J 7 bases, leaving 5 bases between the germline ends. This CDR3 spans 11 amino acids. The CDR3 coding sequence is TGTGCCAGCAGCTTACTCGGTGAAGCTTTCTTT. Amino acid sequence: CASSLLGEAFF.

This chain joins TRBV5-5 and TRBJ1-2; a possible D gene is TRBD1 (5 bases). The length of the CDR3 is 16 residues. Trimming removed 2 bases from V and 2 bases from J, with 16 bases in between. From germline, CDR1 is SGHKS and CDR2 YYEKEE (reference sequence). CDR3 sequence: CASSFGADLGNYGYTF. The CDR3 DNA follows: TGTGCCAGCAGCTTTGGGGCCGACCTTGGGAACTATGGCTACACCTTC.

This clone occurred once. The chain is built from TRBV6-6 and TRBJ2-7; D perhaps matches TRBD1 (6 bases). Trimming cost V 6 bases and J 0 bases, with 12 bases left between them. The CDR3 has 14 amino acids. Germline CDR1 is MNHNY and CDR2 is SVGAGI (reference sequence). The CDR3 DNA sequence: TGTGCCAGCAGCTCCTGGGACACCTCCTACGAGCAGTACTTC. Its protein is CASSSWDTSYEQYF.

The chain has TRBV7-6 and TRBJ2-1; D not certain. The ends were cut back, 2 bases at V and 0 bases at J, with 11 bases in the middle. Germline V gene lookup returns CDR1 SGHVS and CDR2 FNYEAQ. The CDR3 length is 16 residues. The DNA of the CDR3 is TGTGCCAGCAGCTTACGGACGGCTAGCTCCTACAATGAGCAGTTCTTC. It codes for CASSLRTASSYNEQFF.

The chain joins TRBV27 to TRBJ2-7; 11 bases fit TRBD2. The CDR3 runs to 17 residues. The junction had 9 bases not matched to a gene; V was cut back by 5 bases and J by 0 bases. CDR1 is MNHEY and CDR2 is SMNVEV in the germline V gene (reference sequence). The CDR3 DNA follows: TGTGCCAGCAGTCCCCTCCTTAGCGGGAGGGCCTCCTACGAGCAGTACTTC. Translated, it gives CASSPLLSGRASYEQYF.

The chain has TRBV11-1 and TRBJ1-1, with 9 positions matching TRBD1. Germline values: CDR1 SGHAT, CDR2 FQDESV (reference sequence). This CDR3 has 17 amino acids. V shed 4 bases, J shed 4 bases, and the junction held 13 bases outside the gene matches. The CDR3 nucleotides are TGTGCCAGCAGCTCGACAGGGGGGGATATCCGGGGCACTGAAGCTTTCTTT. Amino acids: CASSSTGGDIRGTEAFF.

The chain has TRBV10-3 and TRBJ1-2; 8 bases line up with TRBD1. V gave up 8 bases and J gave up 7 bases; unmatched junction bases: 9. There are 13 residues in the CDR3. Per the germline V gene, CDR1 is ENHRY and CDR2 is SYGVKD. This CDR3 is CAIEMQGALGYTF. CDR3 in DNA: TGTGCCATCGAAATGCAGGGGGCGCTTGGCTACACCTTC.

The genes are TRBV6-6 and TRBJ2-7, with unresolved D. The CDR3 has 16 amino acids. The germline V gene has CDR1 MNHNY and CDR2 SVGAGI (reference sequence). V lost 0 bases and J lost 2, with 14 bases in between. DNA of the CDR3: TGTGCCAGCAGTTACTCCTATGTCGACATCCCCTACGAGCAGTACTTC. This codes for CASSYSYVDIPYEQYF.

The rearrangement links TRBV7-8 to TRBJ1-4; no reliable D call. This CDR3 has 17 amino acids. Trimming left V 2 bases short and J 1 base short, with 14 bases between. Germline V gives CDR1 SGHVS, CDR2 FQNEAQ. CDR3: CASSLLFESGTNEKLFF. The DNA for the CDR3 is TGTGCCAGCAGCTTACTGTTCGAATCGGGAACTAATGAAAAACTGTTTTTT.

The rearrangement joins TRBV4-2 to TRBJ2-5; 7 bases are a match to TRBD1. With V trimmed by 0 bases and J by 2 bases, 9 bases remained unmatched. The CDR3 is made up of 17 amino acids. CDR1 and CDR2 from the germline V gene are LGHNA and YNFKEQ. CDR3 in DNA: TGTGCCAGCAGCCAAGATAGATTCGGACAGGTTCAAGAGACCCAGTACTTC. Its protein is CASSQDRFGQVQETQYF.

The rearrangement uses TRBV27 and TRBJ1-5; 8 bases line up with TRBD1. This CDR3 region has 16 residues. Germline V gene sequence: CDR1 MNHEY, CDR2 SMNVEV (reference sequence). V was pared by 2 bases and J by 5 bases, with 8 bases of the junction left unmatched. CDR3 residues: CASSLLGQGPDQPQHF. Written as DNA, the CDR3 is TGTGCCAGCAGTTTACTCGGACAGGGACCGGATCAGCCCCAGCATTTT.

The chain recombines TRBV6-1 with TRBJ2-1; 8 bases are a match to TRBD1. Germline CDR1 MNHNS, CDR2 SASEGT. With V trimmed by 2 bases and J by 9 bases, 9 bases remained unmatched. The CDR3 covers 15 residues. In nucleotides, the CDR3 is TGTGCCAGCAGTGAACCCAGGACAGGGAAGGTTGAGCAGTTCTTC. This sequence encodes CASSEPRTGKVEQFF.

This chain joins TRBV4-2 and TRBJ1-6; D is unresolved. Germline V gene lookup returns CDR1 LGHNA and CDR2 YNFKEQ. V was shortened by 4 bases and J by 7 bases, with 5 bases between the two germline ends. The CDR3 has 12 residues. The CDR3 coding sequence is TGTGCCAGCAGCCTGTCCAATTCACCCCTCCACTTT. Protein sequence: CASSLSNSPLHF.

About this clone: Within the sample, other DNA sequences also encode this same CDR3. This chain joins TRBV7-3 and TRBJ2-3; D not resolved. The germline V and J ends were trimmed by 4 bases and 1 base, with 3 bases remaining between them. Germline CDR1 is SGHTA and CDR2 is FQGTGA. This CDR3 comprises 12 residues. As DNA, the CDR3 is TGTGCCAGCAGCTCGGGCACAGATACGCAGTATTTT. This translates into CASSSGTDTQYF.

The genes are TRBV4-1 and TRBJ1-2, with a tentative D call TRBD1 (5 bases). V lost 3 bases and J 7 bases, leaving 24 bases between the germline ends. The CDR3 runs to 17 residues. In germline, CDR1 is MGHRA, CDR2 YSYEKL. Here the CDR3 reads CASSQTAIAGLVSGYTF. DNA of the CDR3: TGCGCCAGCAGCCAGACGGCCATAGCGGGACTAGTCAGTGGCTACACCTTC.

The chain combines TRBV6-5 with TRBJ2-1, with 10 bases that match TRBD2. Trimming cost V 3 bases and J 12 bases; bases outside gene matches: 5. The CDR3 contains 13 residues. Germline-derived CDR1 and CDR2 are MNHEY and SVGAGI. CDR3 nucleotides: TGTGCCAGCAGTTATAATTTAGCGGGAGGGCAGTTCTTC. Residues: CASSYNLAGGQFF.

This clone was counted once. CDR3 in DNA: TGCGCCAGCAGCTTCCCCTTTGAGGGAGGCTACAATGAGCAGTTCTTC. Protein: CASSFPFEGGYNEQFF. The J gene is TRBJ2-1, the V gene TRBV5-1, with D perhaps TRBD2 (6 bases). This CDR3 is 16 amino acids long. V lost 2 bases to trimming and J lost 3 bases, with 15 bases between them. Germline V gene data show CDR1 as SGHRS and CDR2 as YFSETQ.